Listed below are T cell receptor beta chains from one sample, sequenced in a study of radiation and T cells in renal cell carcinoma. Sequencing was performed with immunoSEQ multiplex PCR; in TCRdb, only in-frame clones are kept and a portion is missing. The table includes some 130,000 clones, 75% to 85% detected once. The source was blood, collected from a patient whose treatment included radiotherapy and nephrectomy. These receptors all come from a woman in her sixties with renal cell carcinoma. Both conserved end residues are part of each CDR3. Fields, in order: J gene, D gene, clone size, V gene, CDR3 DNA, CDR3 protein. A D gene is named only where the DNA matches it firmly. The size entry is marked missing in some rows and otherwise reads once, few, many or a size class.

J gene: TRBJ1-2
D gene: TRBD1
clone size: .
V gene: TRBV11-2
CDR3 DNA: TGTGCCAGCAGCTTAACGGACAGGGGGCCCTATGGCTACACCTTC
CDR3 protein: CASSLTDRGPYGYTF

J gene: TRBJ1-2
D gene: .
clone size: .
V gene: TRBV6-6
CDR3 DNA: TGTGCCAGCAGTCGTACTAACTATGGCTACACCTTC
CDR3 protein: CASSRTNYGYTF

J gene: TRBJ2-2
D gene: TRBD2
clone size: .
V gene: TRBV4-3
CDR3 DNA: TGCGCCAGCAGCCAAGATCGGACTAGCGGGAGACGCGGGGAGCTGTTTTTT
CDR3 protein: CASSQDRTSGRRGELFF

J gene: TRBJ2-7
D gene: TRBD1
clone size: .
V gene: TRBV7-2
CDR3 DNA: TGTGCCAGCAGCTTAGTTGACAGGGACTACGAGCAGTACTTC
CDR3 protein: CASSLVDRDYEQYF

J gene: TRBJ1-5
D gene: TRBD1
clone size: .
V gene: TRBV12-5
CDR3 DNA: TGTGCTAGTGGGACAGGGGGCAATCAGCCCCAGCATTTT
CDR3 protein: CASGTGGNQPQHF

J gene: TRBJ2-5
D gene: TRBD1
clone size: .
V gene: TRBV25-1
CDR3 DNA: TGTGCCAGCAGTGAATTTGTAGGGGGCAGGGAGACCCAGTACTTC
CDR3 protein: CASSEFVGGRETQYF

J gene: TRBJ1-4
D gene: TRBD1
clone size: .
V gene: TRBV28
CDR3 DNA: TGTGCCAGCAGTTCGAGGGACAGGGGATTAGCAACTAATGAAAAACTGTTTTTT
CDR3 protein: CASSSRDRGLATNEKLFF

J gene: TRBJ1-5
D gene: .
clone size: .
V gene: TRBV5-5
CDR3 DNA: TGTGCCAGCAGCACCAGGACCGGCCTTAATCAGCCCCAGCATTTT
CDR3 protein: CASSTRTGLNQPQHF

J gene: TRBJ1-1
D gene: .
clone size: .
V gene: TRBV6-1
CDR3 DNA: TGTGCCAGCAGTGAACGTTCGGCAGCGGGAGAAGCTTTCTTT
CDR3 protein: CASSERSAAGEAFF

J gene: TRBJ2-3
D gene: .
clone size: .
V gene: TRBV7-2
CDR3 DNA: TGTGCCAGCAGCTTAGGCGGGGGCCGAAGCACAGATACGCAGTATTTT
CDR3 protein: CASSLGGGRSTDTQYF

J gene: TRBJ1-5
D gene: TRBD1
clone size: .
V gene: TRBV28
CDR3 DNA: TGTGCCAGCAGTCAGGACAGGGTAATCCATCAGCCCCAGCATTTT
CDR3 protein: CASSQDRVIHQPQHF

J gene: TRBJ2-7
D gene: .
clone size: .
V gene: TRBV7-6
CDR3 DNA: TGTGCCAGCAGCTTAGCCGGGACATTTACCTACGAGCAGTACTTC
CDR3 protein: CASSLAGTFTYEQYF

J gene: TRBJ1-5
D gene: .
clone size: .
V gene: TRBV28
CDR3 DNA: TGTGCCAGCAGTCGGGGGAAGGGTCAGCCCCAGCATTTT
CDR3 protein: CASSRGKGQPQHF

J gene: TRBJ2-2
D gene: TRBD2
clone size: .
V gene: TRBV19
CDR3 DNA: TGTGCCAGTACCGGGACTAGCGGGAGTACCGGGGAGCTGTTTTTT
CDR3 protein: CASTGTSGSTGELFF

J gene: TRBJ1-2
D gene: .
clone size: .
V gene: TRBV4-1
CDR3 DNA: TGCGCCAGCAGCCAAGACTATAGCAGGAACTATGGCTACACCTTC
CDR3 protein: CASSQDYSRNYGYTF

J gene: TRBJ1-3
D gene: .
clone size: .
V gene: TRBV7-2
CDR3 DNA: TGTGCCAGCAGCTTAGCATCGGGCGGCACCATATATTTT
CDR3 protein: CASSLASGGTIYF

J gene: TRBJ2-1
D gene: .
clone size: .
V gene: TRBV15
CDR3 DNA: TGTGCCACCAGCAGAGATCATCGGGACACTAACTACAATGAGCAGTTCTTC
CDR3 protein: CATSRDHRDTNYNEQFF

J gene: TRBJ2-5
D gene: TRBD2
clone size: few
V gene: TRBV5-1
CDR3 DNA: TGCGCCAGCAGCACAGCGGGGGGCTTCCAAGAGACCCAGTACTTC
CDR3 protein: CASSTAGGFQETQYF

J gene: TRBJ1-5
D gene: .
clone size: .
V gene: TRBV7-2
CDR3 DNA: TGTGCCAGCAGCTCCAACGCAGGGGCGGCTCAGCCCCAGCATTTT
CDR3 protein: CASSSNAGAAQPQHF

J gene: TRBJ2-7
D gene: TRBD1
clone size: .
V gene: TRBV10-1
CDR3 DNA: TGCGCCAGCAGCCGGGACAGTTCTTCCTACGAGCAGTACTTC
CDR3 protein: CASSRDSSSYEQYF

J gene: TRBJ2-5
D gene: .
clone size: .
V gene: TRBV2
CDR3 DNA: TGTGCCAGCAGTGAAGTCCGACTCCAAGAGACCCAGTACTTC
CDR3 protein: CASSEVRLQETQYF

J gene: TRBJ2-1
D gene: .
clone size: .
V gene: TRBV7-2
CDR3 DNA: TGTGCCAGCAGCTGGCCCTCATCTGATGAGCAGTTCTTC
CDR3 protein: CASSWPSSDEQFF

J gene: TRBJ2-7
D gene: .
clone size: few
V gene: TRBV21-1
CDR3 DNA: TGTGCCAGCAGCCTCCGGCCACTACCAAACGAGCAGTACTTC
CDR3 protein: CASSLRPLPNEQYF

J gene: TRBJ1-2
D gene: TRBD1
clone size: .
V gene: TRBV5-5
CDR3 DNA: TGTGCCAGCAGCTTGGGGGGACAGATTGCTAACTATGGCTACACCTTC
CDR3 protein: CASSLGGQIANYGYTF

J gene: TRBJ2-3
D gene: .
clone size: .
V gene: TRBV2
CDR3 DNA: TGTGCCAGCAGGGGGATATTGGGGGGAGATACGCAGTATTTT
CDR3 protein: CASRGILGGDTQYF

J gene: TRBJ2-1
D gene: TRBD1
clone size: .
V gene: TRBV4-1
CDR3 DNA: TGCGCCAGCAGCCAAGATATACTTCACAGGGGCGCCGACAATGAGCAGTTCTTC
CDR3 protein: CASSQDILHRGADNEQFF

J gene: TRBJ2-2
D gene: .
clone size: .
V gene: TRBV28
CDR3 DNA: TGTGCCAGCAGTTTATATCCCCCGAATGAAGGAGACACCGGGGAGCTGTTTTTT
CDR3 protein: CASSLYPPNEGDTGELFF

J gene: TRBJ1-1
D gene: .
clone size: .
V gene: TRBV6-1
CDR3 DNA: TGTGCCAGCGGACACACGAACACTGAAGCTTTCTTT
CDR3 protein: CASGHTNTEAFF

J gene: TRBJ2-5
D gene: .
clone size: once
V gene: TRBV30
CDR3 DNA: TGTGCCTGGAATTTCCCGGGATTTCAAGAGACCCAGTACTTC
CDR3 protein: CAWNFPGFQETQYF

J gene: TRBJ1-2
D gene: .
clone size: few
V gene: TRBV10-3
CDR3 DNA: TGTGCCATCAGTGAGTCTAGCTATGGCTACACCTTC
CDR3 protein: CAISESSYGYTF

J gene: TRBJ2-5
D gene: .
clone size: .
V gene: TRBV5-1
CDR3 DNA: TGCGCCAGCAGTCAGTCACAAGAGACCCAGTACTTC
CDR3 protein: CASSQSQETQYF

J gene: TRBJ1-1
D gene: .
clone size: once
V gene: TRBV7-9
CDR3 DNA: TGTGCCAGCAGCTTAGAAGGAAGCACTGAAGCTTTCTTT
CDR3 protein: CASSLEGSTEAFF

J gene: TRBJ2-1
D gene: .
clone size: .
V gene: TRBV6-1
CDR3 DNA: TGTGCCAGCGGGCTGGAGTATATCAATGAGCAGTTCTTC
CDR3 protein: CASGLEYINEQFF

J gene: TRBJ1-1
D gene: .
clone size: .
V gene: TRBV9
CDR3 DNA: TGTGCCAGCAGCGCCGCCGTAGGGACAGAAGCTTTCTTT
CDR3 protein: CASSAAVGTEAFF

J gene: TRBJ2-2
D gene: TRBD2
clone size: .
V gene: TRBV11-3
CDR3 DNA: TGTGCCAGCAGCTTAACCCGAGACGGAGCGGGAGTAACCGGGGAGCTGTTTTTT
CDR3 protein: CASSLTRDGAGVTGELFF

J gene: TRBJ2-5
D gene: TRBD2
clone size: .
V gene: TRBV9
CDR3 DNA: TGTGCCAGCAGCCTCGCTAGCGGGGGGGCCTCAGAGACCCAGTACTTC
CDR3 protein: CASSLASGGASETQYF

J gene: TRBJ2-7
D gene: TRBD1
clone size: .
V gene: TRBV6-5
CDR3 DNA: TGTGCCAGCAGTTTAGACAGGGCCAACTACGAGCAGTACTTC
CDR3 protein: CASSLDRANYEQYF

J gene: TRBJ1-1
D gene: .
clone size: .
V gene: TRBV6-5
CDR3 DNA: TGTGCCAGCAGTTGGGGATCCCGGGGCACTGAAGCTTTCTTT
CDR3 protein: CASSWGSRGTEAFF

J gene: TRBJ2-7
D gene: TRBD1
clone size: few
V gene: TRBV11-2
CDR3 DNA: TGTGCCAGCAGGCAACCCCGGGACAGAATCTACGAGCAGTACTTC
CDR3 protein: CASRQPRDRIYEQYF

J gene: TRBJ2-5
D gene: .
clone size: .
V gene: TRBV11-2
CDR3 DNA: TGTGCCAGCAGCTTACTAGGAGGGAGGGAGACCCAGTACTTC
CDR3 protein: CASSLLGGRETQYF

J gene: TRBJ1-1
D gene: .
clone size: .
V gene: TRBV4-3
CDR3 DNA: TGCGCCAGCAGCCAAGAGTTCTGGGGAGCATCTTCGAACACTGAAGCTTTCTTT
CDR3 protein: CASSQEFWGASSNTEAFF

J gene: TRBJ2-7
D gene: TRBD1
clone size: .
V gene: TRBV10-2
CDR3 DNA: TGCGCCAGCACCGGGACAGGGGGCTACGAGCAGTACTTC
CDR3 protein: CASTGTGGYEQYF

J gene: TRBJ1-4
D gene: .
clone size: .
V gene: TRBV6-5
CDR3 DNA: TGTGCCAGCAGTTACGGTGGGGGGTGGAATGAAAAACTGTTTTTT
CDR3 protein: CASSYGGGWNEKLFF

J gene: TRBJ1-5
D gene: .
clone size: .
V gene: TRBV5-6
CDR3 DNA: TGTGCCAGCAGCCTACGAGGGGATACCCGGCCCCAGCATTTT
CDR3 protein: CASSLRGDTRPQHF

J gene: TRBJ2-2
D gene: .
clone size: .
V gene: TRBV7-2
CDR3 DNA: TGTGCCAGCAGCTTGTGGCAGTTGGACACCGGGGAGCTGTTTTTT
CDR3 protein: CASSLWQLDTGELFF

J gene: TRBJ2-7
D gene: TRBD2
clone size: .
V gene: TRBV4-1
CDR3 DNA: TGCGCCAGCAGCCAAGGACTAGCGTCTAACTACGAGCAGTACTTC
CDR3 protein: CASSQGLASNYEQYF

J gene: TRBJ2-5
D gene: .
clone size: .
V gene: TRBV6-5
CDR3 DNA: TGTGCCAGCAGTTATCACTCCAGGGAAGGCCAGTACTTC
CDR3 protein: CASSYHSREGQYF